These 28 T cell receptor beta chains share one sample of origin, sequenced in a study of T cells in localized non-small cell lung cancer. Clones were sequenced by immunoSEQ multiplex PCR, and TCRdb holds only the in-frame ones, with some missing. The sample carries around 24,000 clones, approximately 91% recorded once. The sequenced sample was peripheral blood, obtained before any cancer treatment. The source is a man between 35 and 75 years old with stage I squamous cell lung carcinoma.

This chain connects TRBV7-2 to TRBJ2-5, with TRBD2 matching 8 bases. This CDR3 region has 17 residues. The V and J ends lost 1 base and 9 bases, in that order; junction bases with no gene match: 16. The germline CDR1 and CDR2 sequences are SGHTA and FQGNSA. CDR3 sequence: CASSLVGGGSSEAAQYF. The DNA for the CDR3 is TGTGCCAGCAGCTTAGTGGGCGGGGGGTCCTCTGAGGCGGCCCAGTACTTC.

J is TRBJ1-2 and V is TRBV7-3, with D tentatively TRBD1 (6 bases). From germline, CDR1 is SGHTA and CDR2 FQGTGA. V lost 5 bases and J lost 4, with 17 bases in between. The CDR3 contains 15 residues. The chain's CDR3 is CASSPGGQAGYGYTF. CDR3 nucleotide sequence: TGTGCCAGCAGCCCCGGGGGCCAGGCGGGCTATGGCTACACCTTC. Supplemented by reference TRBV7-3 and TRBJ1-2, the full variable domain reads GAGVSQTPSNKVTEKGKYVELRCDPISGHTALYWYRQSLGQGPEFLIYFQGTGAADDSGLPNDRFFAVRPEGSVSTLKIQRTERGDSAVYLCASSPGGQAGYGYTFGSGTRLTVV.

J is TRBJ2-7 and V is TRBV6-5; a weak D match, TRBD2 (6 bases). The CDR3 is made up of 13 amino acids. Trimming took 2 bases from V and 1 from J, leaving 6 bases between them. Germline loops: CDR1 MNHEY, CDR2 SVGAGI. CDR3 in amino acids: CASSYGGSYEQYF. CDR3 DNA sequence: TGTGCCAGCAGTTACGGGGGGTCCTACGAGCAGTACTTC.

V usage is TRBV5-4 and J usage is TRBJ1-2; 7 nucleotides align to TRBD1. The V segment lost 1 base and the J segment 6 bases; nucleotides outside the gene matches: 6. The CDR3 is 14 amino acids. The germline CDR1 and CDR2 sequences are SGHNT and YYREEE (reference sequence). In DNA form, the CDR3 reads TGTGCCAGCAGCTTGCCCCGGGACAGAGATGGCTACACCTTC. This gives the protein CASSLPRDRDGYTF.

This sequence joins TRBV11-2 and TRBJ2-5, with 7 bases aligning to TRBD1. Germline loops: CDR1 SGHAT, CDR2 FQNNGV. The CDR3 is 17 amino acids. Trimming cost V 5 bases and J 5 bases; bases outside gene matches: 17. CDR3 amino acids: CASSQDPGQTRRETQYF. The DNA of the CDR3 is TGTGCCAGCAGCCAAGATCCGGGACAGACACGTCGGGAGACCCAGTACTTC.

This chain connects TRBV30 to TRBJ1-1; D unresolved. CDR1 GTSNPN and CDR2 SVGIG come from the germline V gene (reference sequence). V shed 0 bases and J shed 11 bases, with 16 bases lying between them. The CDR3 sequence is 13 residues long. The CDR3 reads CAWSVRRNERAFF. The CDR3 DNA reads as TGTGCCTGGAGTGTAAGAAGGAATGAGAGGGCTTTCTTT.

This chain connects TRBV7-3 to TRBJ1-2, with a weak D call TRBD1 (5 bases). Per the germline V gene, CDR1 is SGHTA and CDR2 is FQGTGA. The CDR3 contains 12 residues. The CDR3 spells CAGSRGGYGYTF. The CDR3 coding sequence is TGTGCGGGCAGCCGGGGGGGCTATGGCTACACCTTC.

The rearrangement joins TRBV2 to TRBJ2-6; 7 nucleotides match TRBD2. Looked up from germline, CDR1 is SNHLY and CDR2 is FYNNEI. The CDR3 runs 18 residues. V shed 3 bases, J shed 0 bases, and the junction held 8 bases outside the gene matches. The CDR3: CASSEVGRANSGANVLTF. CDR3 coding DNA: TGTGCCAGCAGTGAGGTGGGGAGGGCCAACTCTGGGGCCAACGTCCTGACTTTC.

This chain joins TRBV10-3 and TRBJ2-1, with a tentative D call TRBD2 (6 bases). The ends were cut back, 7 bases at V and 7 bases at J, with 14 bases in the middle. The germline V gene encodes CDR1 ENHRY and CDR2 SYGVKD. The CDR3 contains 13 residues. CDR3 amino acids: CAITGRGPNEQFF. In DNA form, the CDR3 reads TGTGCCATCACCGGGCGGGGTCCGAATGAGCAGTTCTTC.

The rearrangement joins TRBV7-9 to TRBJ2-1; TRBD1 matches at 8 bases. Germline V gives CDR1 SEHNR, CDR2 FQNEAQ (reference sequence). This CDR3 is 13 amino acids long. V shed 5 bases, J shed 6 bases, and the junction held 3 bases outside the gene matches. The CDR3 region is CASSTDRVNEQFF. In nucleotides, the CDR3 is TGTGCCAGCAGCACGGACAGGGTCAATGAGCAGTTCTTC.

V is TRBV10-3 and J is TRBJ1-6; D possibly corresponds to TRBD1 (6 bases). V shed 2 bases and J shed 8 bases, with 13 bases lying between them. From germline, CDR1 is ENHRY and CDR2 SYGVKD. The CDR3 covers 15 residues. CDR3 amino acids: CAISEDGGSHSPLHF. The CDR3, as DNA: TGTGCCATCAGTGAGGATGGGGGCAGTCATTCACCCCTCCACTTT.

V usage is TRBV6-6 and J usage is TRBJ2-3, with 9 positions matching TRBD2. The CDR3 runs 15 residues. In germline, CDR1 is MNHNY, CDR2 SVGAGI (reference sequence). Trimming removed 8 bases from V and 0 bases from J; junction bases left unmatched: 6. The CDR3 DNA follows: TGTGCCAGCGGGCCGAGCGGGGGGAGCACAGATACGCAGTATTTT. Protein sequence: CASGPSGGSTDTQYF.

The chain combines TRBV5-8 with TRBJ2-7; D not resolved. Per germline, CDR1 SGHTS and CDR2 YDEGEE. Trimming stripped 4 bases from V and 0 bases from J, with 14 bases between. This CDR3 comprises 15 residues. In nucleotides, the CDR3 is TGTGCCAGCAGCAAGGTCGAGTTCGGCTCCTACGAGCAGTACTTC. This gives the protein CASSKVEFGSYEQYF.

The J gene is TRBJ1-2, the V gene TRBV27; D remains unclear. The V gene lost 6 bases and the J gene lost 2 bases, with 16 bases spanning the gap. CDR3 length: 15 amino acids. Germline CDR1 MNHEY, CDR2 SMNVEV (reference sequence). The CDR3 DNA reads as TGTGCCAGCAGCAACGGCCGGCACCCAAACTATGGCTACACCTTC. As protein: CASSNGRHPNYGYTF.

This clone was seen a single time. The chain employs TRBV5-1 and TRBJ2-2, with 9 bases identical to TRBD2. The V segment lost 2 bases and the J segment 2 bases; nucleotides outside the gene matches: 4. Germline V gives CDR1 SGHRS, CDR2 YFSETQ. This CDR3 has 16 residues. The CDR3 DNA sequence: TGCGCCAGCAGCTTAACCGGGACTAGCAACACCGGGGAGCTGTTTTTT. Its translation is CASSLTGTSNTGELFF.

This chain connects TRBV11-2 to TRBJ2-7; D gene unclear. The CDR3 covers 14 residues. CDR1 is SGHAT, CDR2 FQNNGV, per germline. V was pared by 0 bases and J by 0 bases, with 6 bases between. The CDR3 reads CASSLEVSSYEQYF. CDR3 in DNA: TGTGCCAGCAGCTTAGAGGTCAGCTCCTACGAGCAGTACTTC.

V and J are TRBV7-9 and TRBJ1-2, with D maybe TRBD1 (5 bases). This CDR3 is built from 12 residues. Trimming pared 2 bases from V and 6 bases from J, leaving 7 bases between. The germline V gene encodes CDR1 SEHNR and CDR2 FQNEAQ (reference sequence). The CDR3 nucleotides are TGTGCCAGCAGCTTAATGGGACATGGCTACACCTTC. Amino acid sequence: CASSLMGHGYTF.

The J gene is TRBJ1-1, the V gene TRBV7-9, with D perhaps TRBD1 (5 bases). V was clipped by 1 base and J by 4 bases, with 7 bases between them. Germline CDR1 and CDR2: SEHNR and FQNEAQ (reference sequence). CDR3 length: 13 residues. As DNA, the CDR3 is TGTGCCAGCAGCTTAGGCGGGGGCACTGAAGCTTTCTTT. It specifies CASSLGGGTEAFF.

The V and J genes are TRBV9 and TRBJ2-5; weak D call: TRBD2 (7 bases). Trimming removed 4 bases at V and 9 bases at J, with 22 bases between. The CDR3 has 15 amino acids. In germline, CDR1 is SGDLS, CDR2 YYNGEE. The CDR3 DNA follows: TGTGCCAGCAGCCCCCGAACGGGGGGCGAGGGTCCCCAGTACTTC. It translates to CASSPRTGGEGPQYF.

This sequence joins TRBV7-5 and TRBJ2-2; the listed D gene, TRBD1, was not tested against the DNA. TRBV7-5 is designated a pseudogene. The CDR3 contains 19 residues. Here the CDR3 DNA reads TGTGCCAGCAGCTTACCCTATCCCCGGACAGAGGGGCGATCCGGGGAGCTGTTTTTT. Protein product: CASSLPYPRTEGRSGELFF.

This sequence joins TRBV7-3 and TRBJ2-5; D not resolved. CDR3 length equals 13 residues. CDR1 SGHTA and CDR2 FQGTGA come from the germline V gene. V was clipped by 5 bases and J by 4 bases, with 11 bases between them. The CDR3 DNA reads TGTGCCAGCAGCAACGGACGTGGAGAGACCCAGTACTTC. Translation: CASSNGRGETQYF.

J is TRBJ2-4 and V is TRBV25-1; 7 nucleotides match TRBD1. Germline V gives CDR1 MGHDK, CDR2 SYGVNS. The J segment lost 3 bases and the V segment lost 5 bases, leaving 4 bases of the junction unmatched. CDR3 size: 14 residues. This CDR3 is CASSLTGYKNIQYF. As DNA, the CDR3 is TGTGCCAGCAGTTTGACAGGGTACAAAAACATTCAGTACTTC.

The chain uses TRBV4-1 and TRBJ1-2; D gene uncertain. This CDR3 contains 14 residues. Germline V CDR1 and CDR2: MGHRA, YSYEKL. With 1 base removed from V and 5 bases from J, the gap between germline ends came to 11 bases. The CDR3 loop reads CASSQVGETYGYTF. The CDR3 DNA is TGCGCCAGCAGCCAAGTGGGAGAAACGTATGGCTACACCTTC.

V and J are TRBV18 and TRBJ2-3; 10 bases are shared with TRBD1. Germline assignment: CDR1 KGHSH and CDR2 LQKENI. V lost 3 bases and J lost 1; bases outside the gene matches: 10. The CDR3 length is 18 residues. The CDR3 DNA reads TGTGCCAGCTCACCTCGGGGAACTGGGACAGGGGGCACAGATACGCAGTATTTT. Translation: CASSPRGTGTGGTDTQYF.

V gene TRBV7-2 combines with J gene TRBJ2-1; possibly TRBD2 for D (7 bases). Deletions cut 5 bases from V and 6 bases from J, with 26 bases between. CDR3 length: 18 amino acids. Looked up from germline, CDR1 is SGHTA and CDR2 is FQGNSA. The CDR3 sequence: CASSHPLHPSRGANEQFF. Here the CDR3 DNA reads TGTGCCAGCAGCCACCCCCTACATCCTAGCCGGGGGGCCAATGAGCAGTTCTTC.

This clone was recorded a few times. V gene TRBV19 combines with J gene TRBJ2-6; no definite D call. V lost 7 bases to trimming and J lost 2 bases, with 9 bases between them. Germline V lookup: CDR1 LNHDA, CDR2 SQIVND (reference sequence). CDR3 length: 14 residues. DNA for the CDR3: TGTGCCAGTAAGCATGGGACTGGGGCCAACGTCCTGACTTTC. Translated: CASKHGTGANVLTF.

Written as DNA, the CDR3 is TGTGCCAGTACCAGGACTTTGAACACTGAAGCTTTCTTT. Translation: CASTRTLNTEAFF. The J gene is TRBJ1-1, the V gene TRBV19; no reliable D call. CDR1 is LNHDA and CDR2 is SQIVND in the germline V gene (reference sequence). Trimming removed 7 bases at V and 0 bases at J, with 9 bases between. The CDR3 sequence is 13 residues long.

The CDR3 spells CASSPGTGDSPLHF. The CDR3 DNA reads TGTGCCAGCAGTCCCGGGACAGGGGATTCACCCCTCCACTTT. The chain combines TRBV27 with TRBJ1-6; 10 bases fit TRBD1. Germline V gene data show CDR1 as MNHEY and CDR2 as SMNVEV (reference sequence). The trim removed 5 bases at V and 8 bases at J, leaving 3 bases unmatched. CDR3 length: 14 residues.